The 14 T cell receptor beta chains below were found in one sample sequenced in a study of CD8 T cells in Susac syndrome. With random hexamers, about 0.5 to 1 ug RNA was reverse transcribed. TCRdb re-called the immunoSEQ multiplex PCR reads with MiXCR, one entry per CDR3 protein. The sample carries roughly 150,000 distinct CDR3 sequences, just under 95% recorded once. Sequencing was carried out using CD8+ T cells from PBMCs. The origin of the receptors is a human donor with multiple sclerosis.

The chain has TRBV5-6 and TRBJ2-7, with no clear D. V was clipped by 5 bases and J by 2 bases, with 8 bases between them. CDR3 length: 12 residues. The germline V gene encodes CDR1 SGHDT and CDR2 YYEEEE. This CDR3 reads CASSSGTYEQYF. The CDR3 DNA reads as TGTGCCAGCAGTTCGGGTACCTACGAGCAGTACTTC.

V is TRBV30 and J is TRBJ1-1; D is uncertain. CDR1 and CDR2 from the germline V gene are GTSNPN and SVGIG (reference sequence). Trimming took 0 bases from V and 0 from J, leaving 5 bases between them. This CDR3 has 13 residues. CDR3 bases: TGTGCCTGGAGTGTGTCCGTGAACACTGAAGCTTTCTTT. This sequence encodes CAWSVSVNTEAFF.

CDR3 sequence: CASSNSTGGGSGYTF. In DNA, the CDR3 is TGCGCCAGCAGCAATTCGACAGGGGGCGGCTCAGGCTACACCTTC. V gene TRBV5-1 combines with J gene TRBJ1-2; TRBD1 matches at 10 bases. This CDR3 spans 15 amino acids. CDR1 is SGHRS and CDR2 is YFSETQ in the germline V gene. The V gene end was trimmed by 4 bases and the J gene end by 8 bases; junction bases not matched to a gene: 11.

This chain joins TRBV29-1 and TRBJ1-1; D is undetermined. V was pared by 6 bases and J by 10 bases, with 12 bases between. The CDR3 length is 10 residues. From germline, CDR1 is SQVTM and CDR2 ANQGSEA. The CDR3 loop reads CSVLKGGAFF. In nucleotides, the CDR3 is TGCAGCGTGTTAAAGGGTGGAGCTTTCTTT.

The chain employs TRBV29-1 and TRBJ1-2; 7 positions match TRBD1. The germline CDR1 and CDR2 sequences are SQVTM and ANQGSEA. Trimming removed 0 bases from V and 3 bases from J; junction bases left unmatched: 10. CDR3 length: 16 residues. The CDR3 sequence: CSVEDRAGQRDYGYTF. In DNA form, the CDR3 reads TGCAGCGTTGAAGATAGAGCGGGACAGAGGGACTATGGCTACACCTTC. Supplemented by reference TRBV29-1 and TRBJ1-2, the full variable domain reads SAVISQKPSRDICQRGTSLTIQCQVDSQVTMMFWYRQQPGQSLTLIATANQGSEATYESGFVIDKFPISRPNLTFSTLTVSNMSPEDSSIYLCSVEDRAGQRDYGYTFGSGTRLTVV.

The CDR3 nucleotides are TGTGCCAGTAGTTGGACAGCTCATAGCAATCAGCCCCAGCATTTT. The encoded protein is CASSWTAHSNQPQHF. The chain joins TRBV19 to TRBJ1-5; D may be TRBD1 (6 bases). This CDR3 is built from 15 residues. Trimming took 5 bases from V and 0 from J, leaving 11 bases between them. The germline gives CDR1 LNHDA, CDR2 SQIVND (reference sequence).

CDR3 in amino acids: CASSPGTGGGYEQYF. As DNA, the CDR3 is TGTGCCAGTAGCCCCGGGACAGGGGGCGGGTACGAGCAGTACTTC. The chain combines TRBV19 with TRBJ2-7; 12 bases map to TRBD1. The V segment lost 6 bases and the J segment 4 bases; nucleotides outside the gene matches: 7. The CDR3 is 15 amino acids. Germline CDR1 reads LNHDA; CDR2 reads SQIVND (reference sequence).

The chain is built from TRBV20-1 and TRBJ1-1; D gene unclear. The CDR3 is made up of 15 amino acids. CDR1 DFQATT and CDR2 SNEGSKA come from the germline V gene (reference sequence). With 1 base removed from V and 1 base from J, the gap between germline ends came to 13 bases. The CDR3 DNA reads TGCAGTGCTAGAGTCCACCGCGAGGCGAACACTGAAGCTTTCTTT. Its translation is CSARVHREANTEAFF.

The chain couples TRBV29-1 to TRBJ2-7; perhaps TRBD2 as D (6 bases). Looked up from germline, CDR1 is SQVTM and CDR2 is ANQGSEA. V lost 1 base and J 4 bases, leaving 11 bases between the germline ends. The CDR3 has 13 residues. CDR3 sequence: CSVEVVGGYEQYF. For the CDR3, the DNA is TGCAGCGTTGAAGTAGTGGGAGGATACGAGCAGTACTTC.

The CDR3 sequence is CASSFSPGTPNTEAFF. CDR3 DNA: TGTGCCAGCAGCTTTTCACCTGGGACACCGAACACTGAAGCTTTCTTT. The rearrangement links TRBV7-8 to TRBJ1-1; D might be TRBD1 (6 bases). Trimming took off 3 bases at V and 1 base at J, with 15 bases between the two ends. Germline CDR1 and CDR2: SGHVS and FQNEAQ. The CDR3 runs to 16 residues.

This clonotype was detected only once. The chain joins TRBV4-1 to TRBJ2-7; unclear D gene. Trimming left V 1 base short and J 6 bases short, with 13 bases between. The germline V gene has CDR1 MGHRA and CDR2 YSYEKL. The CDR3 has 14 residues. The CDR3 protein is CASSQAGGSSEQYF. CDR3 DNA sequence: TGCGCCAGCAGCCAAGCGGGTGGATCCAGCGAGCAGTACTTC.

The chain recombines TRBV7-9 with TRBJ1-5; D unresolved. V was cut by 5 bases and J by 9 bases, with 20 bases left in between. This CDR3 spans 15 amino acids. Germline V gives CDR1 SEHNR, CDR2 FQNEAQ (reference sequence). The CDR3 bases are TGTGCCAGCAGCCAAGAGACAAGTCCCGACCGGCCCCAGCATTTT. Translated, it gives CASSQETSPDRPQHF. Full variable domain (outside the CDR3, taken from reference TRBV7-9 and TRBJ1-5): DTGVSQNPRHKITKRGQNVTFRCDPISEHNRLYWYRQTLGQGPEFLTYFQNEAQLEKSRLLSDRFSAERPKGSFSTLEIQRTEQGDSAMYLCASSQETSPDRPQHFGDGTRLSIL.

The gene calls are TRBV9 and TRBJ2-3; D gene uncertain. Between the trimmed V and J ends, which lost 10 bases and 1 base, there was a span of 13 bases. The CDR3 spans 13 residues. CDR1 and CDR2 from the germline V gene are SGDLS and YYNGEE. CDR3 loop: CAQAGVGTDTQYF. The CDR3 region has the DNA TGTGCCCAAGCTGGGGTAGGCACAGATACGCAGTATTTT.

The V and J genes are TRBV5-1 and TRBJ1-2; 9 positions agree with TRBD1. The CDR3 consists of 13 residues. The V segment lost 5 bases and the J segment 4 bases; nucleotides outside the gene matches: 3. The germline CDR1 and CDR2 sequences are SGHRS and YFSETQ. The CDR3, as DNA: TGCGCCAGCAGGACAGGGGGAATCTATGGCTACACCTTC. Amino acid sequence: CASRTGGIYGYTF.